This TCR beta chain derives from a study of blood T cell repertoires in COVID-19. Trimming cost V 10 bases and J 3 bases, with 15 bases left between them. CDR3 length equals 13 residues. Looked up from germline, CDR1 is LNHDA and CDR2 is SQIVND (reference sequence). TCRdb's table, derived via immunoSEQ multiplex PCR, lists solely in-frame clones and lacks some. The repertoire holds 300,000 to 400,000 clones, roughly 88% seen once, with under 3.5% in the top ten. The Seattle patients, enrolled during active infection, were followed longitudinally. The V gene is TRBV19, the J gene TRBJ1-2; D remains ambiguous. The sequenced sample was peripheral blood. This sequence was found in a woman in her 30s with COVID-19, enrolled during active disease. CDR3: CATTRVGDYGYTF. For the CDR3, the DNA is TGTGCCACCACGAGGGTGGGCGACTATGGCTACACCTTC.